Presented here are 30 T cell receptor beta chains from one specimen sequenced in a study of Graves' ophthalmopathy and Graves' hyperthyroidism. Scientists amplified the TCR beta CDR3 regions from RNA transcripts. Second-round multiplex PCR came after first-round RT-PCR with HTBI primers. TCRdb re-called the multiplex PCR reads through MiXCR, storing one row per CDR3 protein. The profile covers more than 300,000 distinct CDR3 sequences, with 15% to 17% appearing a single time and 5.5% to 7% taken by the ten largest. The sample consisted of peripheral blood. These receptors were collected from a woman in her late teens or twenties with stable Graves' hyperthyroidism.

This clonotype was seen at least ten times. V usage is TRBV6-5 and J usage is TRBJ2-7; 10 nucleotides match TRBD1. The J segment lost 2 bases and the V segment lost 0 bases, leaving 7 bases of the junction unmatched. The CDR3 spans 17 residues. The germline V gene has CDR1 MNHEY and CDR2 SVGAGI. The CDR3 loop is CASSYSKRDRGAYEQYF. CDR3 in DNA: TGTGCCAGCAGTTACTCGAAAAGGGACAGGGGAGCCTACGAGCAGTACTTC.

This clonotype was counted ten times or more. The chain couples TRBV15 to TRBJ1-3; D perhaps matches TRBD1 (5 bases). The CDR3 sequence is 16 residues long. V was pared by 0 bases and J by 0 bases, with 9 bases between. Germline loops: CDR1 LNHNV, CDR2 YYDKDF (reference sequence). In nucleotides, the CDR3 is TGTGCCACCAGCAGAGACGGGGGTCGCTCTGGAAACACCATATATTTT. Translated, it gives CATSRDGGRSGNTIYF.

The J gene is TRBJ1-2, the V gene TRBV10-3, with D tentatively TRBD1 (6 bases). V gave up 10 bases and J gave up 2 bases, with 17 bases separating them. There are 14 residues in the CDR3. In germline, CDR1 is ENHRY, CDR2 SYGVKD. The CDR3: CATHTRTENYGYTF. For the CDR3, the DNA is TGTGCCACGCACACAAGGACAGAGAACTATGGCTACACCTTC.

In its sample, this clonotype was seen a few times. The chain employs TRBV12-3 or TRBV12-4 and TRBJ2-5; D uncertain. This CDR3 region has 13 residues. V was pared by 2 bases and J by 4 bases, with 8 bases between. The CDR3 sequence: CASSLRHRETQYF. In DNA form, the CDR3 reads TGTGCCAGCAGTTTAAGACACAGAGAGACCCAGTACTTC.

This clonotype occurred once. V gene TRBV6-1 combines with J gene TRBJ2-2; D unresolved. Germline V gene sequence: CDR1 MNHNS, CDR2 SASEGT. The CDR3 length is 14 residues. V lost 6 bases to trimming and J lost 3 bases, with 11 bases between them. Written as DNA, the CDR3 is TGTGCCAGCAGCCACCTAAGGGACACCGGGGAGCTGTTTTTT. Its protein is CASSHLRDTGELFF.

This clonotype showed up just a few times. This chain uses TRBV5-1 with TRBJ2-7; 7 bases match TRBD2. The CDR3 loop spans 12 amino acids. Germline V gives CDR1 SGHRS, CDR2 YFSETQ. Trimming removed 5 bases from V and 6 bases from J; junction bases left unmatched: 5. Written as DNA, the CDR3 is TGCGCCAGCAGGGGAGGGAATTCCGAGCAGTACTTC. Translating it yields CASRGGNSEQYF.

This clonotype was seen at least ten times. The chain employs TRBV5-1 and TRBJ2-5; D not certain. This CDR3 spans 14 amino acids. Germline V gene data show CDR1 as SGHRS and CDR2 as YFSETQ. V shed 4 bases and J shed 1 base, with 11 bases lying between them. The CDR3 sequence is CASSPEPVQETQYF. The CDR3 DNA reads TGCGCCAGCAGCCCGGAGCCGGTCCAAGAGACCCAGTACTTC.

This clonotype showed up just a few times. A much larger clone sits a single nucleotide away, making a read error possible. The rearrangement uses TRBV7-2 and TRBJ2-4; perhaps TRBD1 as D (5 bases). Per germline, CDR1 SGHTA and CDR2 FQGNSA. This CDR3 is 15 amino acids long. CDR3 sequence: CASSLSRGRVDIKYF. The CDR3 DNA is TGTGCCAGCAGCTTGAGTAGGGGCAGGGTTGACATTAAGTACTTC.

This clonotype came up many times. This chain uses TRBV28 with TRBJ1-2; the D gene is possibly TRBD1 (6 bases). V gave up 3 bases and J gave up 3 bases, with 8 bases separating them. The CDR3 contains 13 residues. The germline gives CDR1 MDHEN, CDR2 SYDVKM. The DNA for the CDR3 is TGTGCCAGCAGTTTCAGACAGGACTATGGCTACACCTTC. It is translated as CASSFRQDYGYTF.

The rearrangement joins TRBV24-1 to TRBJ2-2, with unresolved D. CDR3 length equals 14 residues. Trimming removed 6 bases from V and 3 bases from J, with 10 bases in between. The germline V gene has CDR1 KGHDR and CDR2 SFDVKD. For the CDR3, the DNA is TGTGCCACCAGTAGGTTACAGCACACCGGGGAGCTGTTTTTT. Translating gives CATSRLQHTGELFF.

In this sample, this clonotype turned up many times. The chain combines TRBV7-3 with TRBJ2-5; perhaps TRBD1 as D (6 bases). This CDR3 has 13 amino acids. V was pared by 5 bases and J by 2 bases, with 9 bases between. Germline values: CDR1 SGHTA, CDR2 FQGTGA. CDR3 nucleotide sequence: TGTGCCAGCAGCGGGGGCCCGCAAGAGACCCAGTACTTC. Its translation: CASSGGPQETQYF.

There are many counts of this clonotype. The gene calls are TRBV29-1 and TRBJ1-1; D gene uncertain. Per germline, CDR1 SQVTM and CDR2 ANQGSEA. Trimming took 5 bases from V and 0 from J, leaving 7 bases between them. This CDR3 is built from 12 residues. The CDR3: CSVSGMNTEAFF. The CDR3 DNA reads as TGCAGCGTTAGTGGTATGAACACTGAAGCTTTCTTT.

At least ten counts were recorded for this clonotype. This chain joins TRBV3-1 and TRBJ2-5; possible D gene TRBD2, 6 bases. V lost 1 base, J lost 4 bases, and 10 bases lay in between. The CDR3 extends over 14 amino acids. Germline CDR1 LGHDT, CDR2 YNNKEL (reference sequence). This CDR3 is CASSQVNGGETQYF. CDR3 nucleotides: TGTGCCAGCAGCCAAGTGAACGGGGGAGAGACCCAGTACTTC.

This clonotype was counted many times. Its ends do not fully match the called genes, so a read error is possible. This chain links TRBV6-1 with TRBJ1-1, with D uncertain. The CDR3 has 16 residues. Germline values: CDR1 MNHNS, CDR2 SASEGT. CDR3 in amino acids: CASSEYVGAGRAEASF. DNA for the CDR3: TGTGCCAGCAGTGAATACGTGGGCGCCGGTCGGGCTGAAGCTTCCTTT.

This clonotype was seen ten or more times. The chain carries TRBV7-2 and TRBJ1-2, with D perhaps matching TRBD1 (6 bases). Germline CDR1 is SGHTA and CDR2 is FQGNSA. Between the trimmed V and J ends, which lost 1 base and 6 bases, there was a span of 12 bases. The CDR3 is 14 amino acids. DNA of the CDR3: TGTGCCAGCAGCTTAGTAAGAAAGGGGGATGGCTACACCTTC. It translates to CASSLVRKGDGYTF.

The DNA for the CDR3 is TGTGCCAGTAGTCGGGACAGGGTGGTCAGCACTGAAGCTTTCTTT. This translates into CASSRDRVVSTEAFF. V gene TRBV19 combines with J gene TRBJ1-1, with 9 bases matching TRBD1. V lost 5 bases and J lost 4; bases outside the gene matches: 8. The CDR3 length is 15 residues. Germline loops: CDR1 LNHDA, CDR2 SQIVND (reference sequence).

CDR3 nucleotides: TGTGCCAGTAGTATATCGCGGGGAGCTAACACCGGGGAGCTGTTTTTT. It is translated as CASSISRGANTGELFF. The V and J genes are TRBV19 and TRBJ2-2; a possible D gene is TRBD2 (6 bases). The CDR3 loop spans 16 amino acids. The germline CDR1 and CDR2 sequences are LNHDA and SQIVND (reference sequence). V dropped 2 bases and J dropped 2 bases, with 12 bases sitting between them.

This clonotype was recorded at least ten times. The chain carries TRBV12-3 or TRBV12-4 and TRBJ1-1; D is ambiguous. Trimming shortened V by 5 bases and J by 1 base, and 11 bases separated the two germline ends. The CDR3 spans 14 residues. The CDR3 DNA reads TGTGCCAGCAGTACCGCGGGGAGGAACACTGAAGCTTTCTTT. Protein: CASSTAGRNTEAFF.

This clonotype was observed at least ten times. The chain employs TRBV7-3 and TRBJ2-5; no clear D. V gave up 1 base and J gave up 7 bases, with 13 bases separating them. The CDR3 contains 14 residues. CDR1 and CDR2 from the germline V gene are SGHTA and FQGTGA. The CDR3 region has the DNA TGTGCCAGCAGCTTAAGGGCTCCCCCCGGGACCCAGTACTTC. As protein: CASSLRAPPGTQYF.

This clonotype was counted many times. This sequence joins TRBV2 and TRBJ1-2; 8 bases fit TRBD1. The CDR3 spans 14 residues. The germline CDR1 and CDR2 sequences are SNHLY and FYNNEI. J was trimmed by 7 bases and V by 6 bases; bases with no gene match: 10. CDR3 sequence: CASSATGALSGYTF. The CDR3 coding sequence is TGTGCCAGCAGCGCGACAGGGGCCCTAAGTGGCTACACCTTC.

This clonotype was picked up many times. The chain couples TRBV12-3 or TRBV12-4 to TRBJ2-5; 13 nucleotides align to TRBD2. V lost 1 base to trimming and J lost 4 bases; unmatched junction nucleotides: 6. The CDR3 is 17 residues long. The CDR3 DNA reads as TGTGCCAGCAGTTTAGTCCCCGGGACTAGCGGGGCAGAGACCCAGTACTTC. Translating it yields CASSLVPGTSGAETQYF.

This clonotype was picked up many times. The chain carries TRBV10-3 and TRBJ1-6; D possibly corresponds to TRBD1 (6 bases). The CDR3 runs to 14 residues. V lost 0 bases and J lost 6, with 6 bases in between. The germline gives CDR1 ENHRY, CDR2 SYGVKD. CDR3 sequence (DNA): TGTGCCATCAGTGAGTCAGGGGGTAATTCACCCCTCCACTTT. Translated: CAISESGGNSPLHF.

In this sample, this clonotype turned up many times. The chain employs TRBV6-2 or TRBV6-3 and TRBJ2-7, with D possibly TRBD1 on 5 matching bases. Germline values: CDR1 MNHEY, CDR2 SVGEGT. CDR3 size: 17 residues. Deletions cut 0 bases from V and 3 bases from J, with 18 bases between. This CDR3 reads CASSYSGRAGESYEQYF. The CDR3 DNA reads as TGTGCCAGCAGTTACTCTGGCAGGGCCGGTGAAAGCTACGAGCAGTACTTC.

In its sample, this clonotype was seen many times. This sequence joins TRBV2 and TRBJ1-1, with D unclear. Germline-derived CDR1 and CDR2 are SNHLY and FYNNEI. The CDR3 has 14 residues. V shed 4 bases and J shed 2 bases, with 11 bases lying between them. The CDR3 spells CASSGLLENTEAFF. DNA of the CDR3: TGTGCCAGCAGTGGACTTTTGGAAAACACTGAAGCTTTCTTT.

The CDR3 loop is CSVENRWPQHF. The CDR3 bases are TGCAGCGTTGAGAACAGATGGCCCCAGCATTTT. This chain joins TRBV29-1 and TRBJ1-5; D is ambiguous. V lost 3 bases and J lost 9, with 9 bases in between. Germline assignment: CDR1 SQVTM and CDR2 ANQGSEA. The CDR3 contains 11 residues.

This clonotype was observed a handful of times. The V call is TRBV24-1, the J call TRBJ2-2, with 9 bases fitting TRBD1. Per the germline V gene, CDR1 is KGHDR and CDR2 is SFDVKD. The V and J ends lost 4 bases and 5 bases, in that order; junction bases with no gene match: 7. The CDR3 extends over 16 amino acids. Here the CDR3 DNA reads TGTGCCACCAGTGAACCCCCCGGACAGGGGACCGGGGAGCTGTTTTTT. It is translated as CATSEPPGQGTGELFF.

At least ten counts were recorded for this clonotype. The J gene is TRBJ1-1, the V gene TRBV27; 7 nucleotides agree with TRBD1. The CDR3 runs 13 residues. The germline V gene encodes CDR1 MNHEY and CDR2 SMNVEV (reference sequence). After removal of 0 bases from V and 11 bases from J, the junction contained 6 bases not matched to a gene. The CDR3 protein is CASSLSDRDFAFF. CDR3 nucleotides: TGTGCCAGCAGTTTATCAGACAGGGACTTTGCTTTCTTT.

Ten or more counts support this clonotype. The chain has TRBV6-1 and TRBJ1-5, with a weak D call TRBD1 (5 bases). Germline V CDR1 and CDR2: MNHNS, SASEGT. The CDR3 loop spans 14 amino acids. The germline V and J ends were trimmed by 2 bases and 6 bases, with 11 bases remaining between them. Written as DNA, the CDR3 is TGTGCCAGCAGTGAAAGTGGGGGTCCTCAGCCCCAGCATTTT. Its protein product is CASSESGGPQPQHF.

The sample holds many counts of this clonotype. V gene TRBV2 combines with J gene TRBJ1-2; D is undetermined. Trimming took off 8 bases at V and 8 bases at J, with 3 bases between the two ends. This CDR3 spans 8 amino acids. Germline lookup yields CDR1 SNHLY and CDR2 FYNNEI. In DNA, the CDR3 is TGTGCCAGCGAGGGCTACACCTTC. It encodes CASEGYTF.

This clonotype was counted ten times or more. V is TRBV6-1 and J is TRBJ2-7, with D tentatively TRBD1 or TRBD2 (5 bases each). The CDR3 runs 13 residues. Trimming cost V 4 bases and J 5 bases, with 12 bases left between them. Germline V gives CDR1 MNHNS, CDR2 SASEGT. The CDR3 DNA follows: TGTGCCAGCAGTGGGGACCGGGGCCACGAGCAGTACTTC. As protein: CASSGDRGHEQYF.